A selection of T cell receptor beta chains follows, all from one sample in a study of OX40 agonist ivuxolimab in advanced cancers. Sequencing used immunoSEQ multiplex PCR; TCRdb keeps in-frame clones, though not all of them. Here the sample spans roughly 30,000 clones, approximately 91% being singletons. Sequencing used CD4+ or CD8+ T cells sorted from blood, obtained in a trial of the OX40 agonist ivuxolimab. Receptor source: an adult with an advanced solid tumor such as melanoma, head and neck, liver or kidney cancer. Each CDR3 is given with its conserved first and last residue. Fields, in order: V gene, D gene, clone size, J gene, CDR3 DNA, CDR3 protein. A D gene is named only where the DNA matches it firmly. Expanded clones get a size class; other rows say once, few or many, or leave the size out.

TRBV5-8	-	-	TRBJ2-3	TGTGCCAGCAGCTTGGATGGAGACAGCACAGATACGCAGTATTTT	CASSLDGDSTDTQYF
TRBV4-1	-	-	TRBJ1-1	TGCGCCAGCAGCCACGGGGCAGGGGACACTGAAGCTTTCTTT	CASSHGAGDTEAFF
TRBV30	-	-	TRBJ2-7	TGTGCCCTAAAAAACAGGGCCGAGCAGTACTTC	CALKNRAEQYF
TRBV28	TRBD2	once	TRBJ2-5	TGTGCCAGCAGCACGGCGGGAGGGGAGACCCAGTACTTC	CASSTAGGETQYF
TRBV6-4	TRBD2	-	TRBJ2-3	TGTGCCAGCAGTGAGGAAGCGGGAGGGCCCACAGATACGCAGTATTTT	CASSEEAGGPTDTQYF
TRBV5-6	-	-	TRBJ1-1	TGTGCCAGCAGCCTAGGGGGGAACACTGAAGCTTTCTTT	CASSLGGNTEAFF
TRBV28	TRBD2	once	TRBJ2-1	TGTGCCAGCAGGCTCGAGCGGGGGGGACTCCACCCCACCTACAATGAGCAGTTCTTC	CASRLERGGLHPTYNEQFF
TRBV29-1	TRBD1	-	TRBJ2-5	TGCAGCGTTGATGGTACGGGACAGGGTGGCCAAGAGACCCAGTACTTC	CSVDGTGQGGQETQYF
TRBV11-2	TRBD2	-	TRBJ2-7	TGTGCCAGCAGCACTATAAGGCTAGCGGAGACCTACGAGCAGTACTTC	CASSTIRLAETYEQYF
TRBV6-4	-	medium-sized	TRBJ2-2	TGTGCCAGCAGTGACTCGCAGACCGGGGAGCTGTTTTTT	CASSDSQTGELFF
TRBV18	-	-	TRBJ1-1	TGTGCCAGCTCCCTGGGGGGATTGAACACTGAAGCTTTCTTT	CASSLGGLNTEAFF
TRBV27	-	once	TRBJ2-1	TGTGCCAGCAGCCAACAGGGATCCTACAATGAGCAGTTCTTC	CASSQQGSYNEQFF
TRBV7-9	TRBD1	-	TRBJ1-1	TGTGCCAGCAGCTTTGGGACAGCAAACACTGAAGCTTTCTTT	CASSFGTANTEAFF
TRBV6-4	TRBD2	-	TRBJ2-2	TGTGCCAGCTCGAGACTAGCGGGAGACCCCGGGGAGCTGTTTTTT	CASSRLAGDPGELFF
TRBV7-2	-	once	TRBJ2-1	TGTGCCAGCAGCTTTGAGGGGGAGGGCGAGCAGTTCTTC	CASSFEGEGEQFF
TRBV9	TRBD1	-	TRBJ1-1	TGTGCCAGCAGCGCCGGGACAGGGGCCACTGAAGCTTTCTTT	CASSAGTGATEAFF
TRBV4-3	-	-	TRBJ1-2	TGCGCCAGCAGCCAAGCGGCGGAAACAACAGGGTCCTATGGCTACACCTTC	CASSQAAETTGSYGYTF
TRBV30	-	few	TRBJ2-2	TGTGCCTGGAGTTCGGGGGAGCGGAACACCGGGGAGCTGTTTTTT	CAWSSGERNTGELFF
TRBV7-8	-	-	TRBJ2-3	TGTGCCAGCAGCTCCTTGCGGAAACTCACAGATACGCAGTATTTT	CASSSLRKLTDTQYF
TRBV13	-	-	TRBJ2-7	TGTGCCAGCAGCTTATCAGGGGCGACCTTCTCCTACGAGCAGTACTTC	CASSLSGATFSYEQYF
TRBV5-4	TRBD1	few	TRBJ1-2	TGTGCCAGCAGCAGCGGGACAGGGGGCGACGGCTACACCTTC	CASSSGTGGDGYTF
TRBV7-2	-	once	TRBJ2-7	TGTGCCAGCAGCTTAGAGGGACCAAGCTACGAGCAGTACTTC	CASSLEGPSYEQYF
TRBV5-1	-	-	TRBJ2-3	TGCGCCAGCAGCTCCCTCGGTCCTAGCACAGATACGCAGTATTTT	CASSSLGPSTDTQYF
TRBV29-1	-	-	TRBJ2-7	TGCAGCGTTGAGAGGGGAGGCTACGAGCAGTACTTC	CSVERGGYEQYF
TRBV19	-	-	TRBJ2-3	TGTGCCAGTAAGGCCCGGAGAGGTTCCACAGATACGCAGTATTTT	CASKARRGSTDTQYF
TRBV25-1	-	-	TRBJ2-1	TGTGCCAGCAGTGAATTCGGCAGAGGCGATGAGCAGTTCTTC	CASSEFGRGDEQFF
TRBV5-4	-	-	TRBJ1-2	TGTGCCAGCAGCTCCCAGGGCGACTACACCTTC	CASSSQGDYTF
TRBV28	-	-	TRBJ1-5	TGTGCCAGCAGTTTATCTGGGGGGATCAATCAGCCCCAGCATTTT	CASSLSGGINQPQHF
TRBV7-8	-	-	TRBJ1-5	TGTGCCAGCAGCTTGTTACTCGGAAATCAGCCCCAGCATTTT	CASSLLLGNQPQHF
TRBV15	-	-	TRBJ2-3	TGTGCCACCAGCGGAGGGAGGAGCAGCACAGATACGCAGTATTTT	CATSGGRSSTDTQYF
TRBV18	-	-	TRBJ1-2	TGTGCCAGCTCACCATATTCTGGGGGGACGAGTTTGGAGGGCTACACCTTC	CASSPYSGGTSLEGYTF
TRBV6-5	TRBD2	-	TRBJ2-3	TGTGCCAGCAGTACCCGGGGGGGGGTTCGGGATACGCAGTATTTT	CASSTRGGVRDTQYF
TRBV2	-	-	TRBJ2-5	TGTGCCAGCAGTTCCACTCGACGACTCCTTCCTCAAGAGACCCAGTACTTC	CASSSTRRLLPQETQYF
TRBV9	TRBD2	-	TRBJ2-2	TGTGCCAGCAGCTCTACTAGCGGGAGAATCACCGGGGAGCTGTTTTTT	CASSSTSGRITGELFF
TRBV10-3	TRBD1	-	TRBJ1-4	TGTGCCATCAATCGGGACAGGAATGAAAAACTGTTTTTT	CAINRDRNEKLFF
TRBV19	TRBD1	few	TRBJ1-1	TGTGCCAGTAGTATTCACAGGGGCACTGAAGCTTTCTTT	CASSIHRGTEAFF
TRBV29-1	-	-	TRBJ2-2	TGCAGCGTTGGAAGGACCGGGGAGCTGTTTTTT	CSVGRTGELFF
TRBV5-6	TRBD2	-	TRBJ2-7	TGTGCCAGCAGCCCCGGGGGGACTCCGTTTCGGGAGCAGTACTTC	CASSPGGTPFREQYF
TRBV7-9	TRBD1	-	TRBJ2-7	TGTGCCAGCAGCCCATCACGACAGGGGTTCCGGTACGAGCAGTACTTC	CASSPSRQGFRYEQYF
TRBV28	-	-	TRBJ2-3	TGTGCCAGCAGTTTGGGGTTGGGCACAGATACGCAGTATTTT	CASSLGLGTDTQYF
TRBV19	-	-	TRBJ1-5	TGTGCCAGTATCGAGGGTGTCGGACCCCAGCATTTT	CASIEGVGPQHF
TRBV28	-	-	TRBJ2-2	TGTGCCAGCAGTTTATCCCGCGCACCCCCTGGGGAGCTGTTTTTT	CASSLSRAPPGELFF
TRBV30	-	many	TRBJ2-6	TGTGCCTGGAGGATAAGAGCGGGACAGATCTCTGGGGCCAACGTCCTGACTTTC	CAWRIRAGQISGANVLTF
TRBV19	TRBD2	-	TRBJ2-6	TGTGCCAGTATCCCGGGGGGAGGATCTGGGGCCAACGTCCTGACTTTC	CASIPGGGSGANVLTF
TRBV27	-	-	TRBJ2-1	TGTGCCAGCAGTTTAGTGACTACGGTGGTGACTGAGCAGTTCTTC	CASSLVTTVVTEQFF
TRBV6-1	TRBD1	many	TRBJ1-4	TGTGCCAGCAGTGAAGCGACAGGGGGCTTTGAAAAACTGTTTTTT	CASSEATGGFEKLFF
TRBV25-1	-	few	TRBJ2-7	TGTGCCAGCAGTCAGACAGGCTACGAGCAGTACTTC	CASSQTGYEQYF
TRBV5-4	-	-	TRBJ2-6	TGTGCCAGCAGCCCACAGGGTTCTGGGGCCAACGTCCTGACTTTC	CASSPQGSGANVLTF
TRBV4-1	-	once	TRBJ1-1	TGCGCCAGCAGCCATGGGGTAAACACTGAAGCTTTCTTT	CASSHGVNTEAFF
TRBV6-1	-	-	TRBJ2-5	TGTGCCAGCAGTGAGCCTGTCCAGTACTTC	CASSEPVQYF
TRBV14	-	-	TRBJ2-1	TGTGCCAGCAGCTACGAGACTGGGATGGGTGAGCAGTTCTTC	CASSYETGMGEQFF
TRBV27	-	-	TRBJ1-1	TGTGCCAGCAGTTTAAGTCTTACCGGGATAACTGAAGCTTTCTTT	CASSLSLTGITEAFF
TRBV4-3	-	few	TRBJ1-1	TGCGCCAGCAGCCAAGGATTAACAGGGTCCGAAACTGAAGCTTTCTTT	CASSQGLTGSETEAFF